A single sample gave rise to the 26 T cell receptor beta chains below, sequenced in a study of CD8 T cells in Susac syndrome. Random hexamers were used to reverse transcribe 0.5 to 1 ug of RNA. MiXCR, applied by TCRdb to the immunoSEQ multiplex PCR reads, yields one record per CDR3 protein. This table holds 75,000 to 95,000 distinct CDR3 sequences, around 96% found once. The sequenced material came from CD8+ T cells from PBMCs. Receptors originate from a human donor with Susac syndrome.

This chain links TRBV27 with TRBJ2-4; D not resolved. V lost 5 bases to trimming and J lost 1 base, with 21 bases between them. The CDR3 length is 18 residues. Germline CDR1 MNHEY, CDR2 SMNVEV (reference sequence). This CDR3 reads CASSSSDGIEGAKNIQYF. CDR3 nucleotides: TGTGCCAGCAGTAGCTCGGATGGAATAGAAGGTGCCAAAAACATTCAGTACTTC.

The chain uses TRBV6-1 and TRBJ2-6; a weak D match, TRBD1 (5 bases). The V and J ends lost 6 bases and 7 bases respectively, with 19 bases between them. The V gene's germline CDR1 is MNHNS and CDR2 SASEGT. CDR3 length: 16 residues. The CDR3, as DNA: TGTGCCAGCAGGTCCACAGGAATCTCGAGAGCCAACGTCCTGACTTTC. Amino acids: CASRSTGISRANVLTF.

The chain uses TRBV20-1 and TRBJ1-6, with no clear D. The CDR3 is 13 residues long. CDR1 and CDR2 from the germline V gene are DFQATT and SNEGSKA (reference sequence). Trimming shortened V by 2 bases and J by 8 bases, and 10 bases separated the two germline ends. Written as DNA, the CDR3 is TGCAGTGCTAGAACCGGAAGGGATTCACCCCTCCACTTT. Its protein product is CSARTGRDSPLHF.

The chain has TRBV6-2 or TRBV6-3 and TRBJ1-5; D is possibly TRBD1 (6 bases). V was pared by 8 bases and J by 5 bases, with 16 bases between. The CDR3 has 14 residues. Looked up from germline, CDR1 is MNHEY and CDR2 is SVGEGT. The CDR3 nucleotides read TGTGCCAGCCTTCAAACCCAGGGGCATCAGCCCCAGCATTTT. Translated, it gives CASLQTQGHQPQHF.

The chain carries TRBV6-6 and TRBJ2-7, with D perhaps assigned TRBD1 or TRBD2 (5 bases each). The CDR3 totals 13 residues. Trimming pared 2 bases from V and 5 bases from J, leaving 10 bases between. Germline V gene sequence: CDR1 MNHNY, CDR2 SVGAGI (reference sequence). The CDR3 sequence: CASSYAGTDEQYF. The CDR3 region has the DNA TGTGCCAGCAGTTACGCAGGGACCGACGAGCAGTACTTC.

This chain joins TRBV29-1 and TRBJ1-2; D remains unclear. CDR1 and CDR2 (germline): SQVTM, ANQGSEA. The length of the CDR3 is 13 residues. Trimming stripped 2 bases from V and 3 bases from J, with 10 bases between. The CDR3 DNA reads as TGCAGCGTTGAACCGGCCCGGGACTATGGCTACACCTTC. It specifies CSVEPARDYGYTF.

The chain couples TRBV7-9 to TRBJ2-5; either TRBD1 or TRBD2 may supply D (6 bases each). Germline CDR1 SEHNR, CDR2 FQNEAQ (reference sequence). This CDR3 is 16 amino acids long. V lost 5 bases and J 3 bases, leaving 19 bases between the germline ends. CDR3 residues: CASSPPIRGGKETQYF. CDR3 nucleotides: TGTGCCAGCAGCCCCCCTATCAGGGGAGGAAAAGAGACCCAGTACTTC.

The J gene is TRBJ1-3, the V gene TRBV7-2, with a tentative D call TRBD1 (5 bases). Germline assignment: CDR1 SGHTA and CDR2 FQGNSA. V dropped 5 bases and J dropped 0 bases, with 14 bases sitting between them. The CDR3 covers 16 residues. CDR3 DNA sequence: TGTGCCAGCAGCAGACCAGGGCTTGGCTCTGGAAACACCATATATTTT. It yields the protein CASSRPGLGSGNTIYF.

The chain carries TRBV4-3 and TRBJ1-5; 7 bases match TRBD1. The CDR3 is 15 amino acids. Germline loops: CDR1 LGHNA, CDR2 YSLEER. Germline trimming cut 2 bases from V and 6 bases from J; bases unmatched to any gene: 7. The CDR3 protein is CASSQNRGSGQPQHF. The CDR3 region has the DNA TGCGCCAGCAGCCAAAACAGGGGTTCGGGTCAGCCCCAGCATTTT.

The gene calls are TRBV11-2 and TRBJ2-5, with D tentatively TRBD1 (6 bases). This CDR3 contains 14 residues. V lost 5 bases to trimming and J lost 5 bases, with 15 bases between them. In germline, CDR1 is SGHAT, CDR2 FQNNGV. Written as DNA, the CDR3 is TGTGCCAGCAGCGACGGGACACGTTTCGAGACCCAGTACTTC. Translating it yields CASSDGTRFETQYF.

Written as DNA, the CDR3 is TGTGCCAGCAGTGGACAGGGAAGTGACACAGATACGCAGTATTTT. It yields the protein CASSGQGSDTDTQYF. The rearrangement uses TRBV2 and TRBJ2-3, with 7 positions matching TRBD1. V was clipped by 4 bases and J by 2 bases; unmatched bases: 6. Germline CDR1 reads SNHLY; CDR2 reads FYNNEI. This CDR3 comprises 15 residues.

This clonotype was seen a single time. This chain joins TRBV4-1 and TRBJ2-7; D is possibly TRBD2 (5 bases). From germline, CDR1 is MGHRA and CDR2 YSYEKL. The length of the CDR3 is 13 residues. With 5 bases removed from V and 2 bases from J, the gap between germline ends came to 10 bases. DNA for the CDR3: TGCGCCAGCAGCGACGGGGTCACCTACGAGCAGTACTTC. Protein sequence: CASSDGVTYEQYF.

The chain links TRBV21-1 to TRBJ2-4; TRBD2 is the table's D call, not checked against the DNA. TRBV21-1 is a documented pseudogene. The CDR3 consists of 13 residues. CDR3 sequence (DNA): TGTGCCAGCAGCAAAGGGCAGGGAGGGATTCAGTACTTC. Translating gives CASSKGQGGIQYF.

CDR3 coding DNA: TGTGCCTGGAGTGTCAAGAGTTTCAACTATGGCTACACCTTC. Translating gives CAWSVKSFNYGYTF. The chain combines TRBV30 with TRBJ1-2, with D hard to call. The CDR3 sequence is 14 residues long. V was clipped by 0 bases and J by 2 bases, with 10 bases between them. Germline V gives CDR1 GTSNPN, CDR2 SVGIG (reference sequence).

The genes are TRBV7-3 and TRBJ1-6, with a tentative D call TRBD1 (5 bases). Germline V gene lookup returns CDR1 SGHTA and CDR2 FQGTGA. Trimming took 5 bases from V and 8 from J, leaving 13 bases between them. CDR3 size: 14 residues. The CDR3 loop is CASSPTGEDSPLHF. The CDR3 DNA reads as TGTGCCAGCAGCCCGACGGGGGAGGATTCACCCCTCCACTTT. The variable domain in full, completed from reference TRBV7-3 and TRBJ1-6, reads GAGVSQTPSNKVTEKGKYVELRCDPISGHTALYWYRQSLGQGPEFLIYFQGTGAADDSGLPNDRFFAVRPEGSVSTLKIQRTERGDSAVYLCASSPTGEDSPLHFGNGTRLTVT.

The gene calls are TRBV15 and TRBJ1-2; 7 positions agree with TRBD1. V dropped 0 bases and J dropped 2; count of bases not matched to a gene: 3. CDR1 is LNHNV and CDR2 is YYDKDF in the germline V gene (reference sequence). The CDR3 contains 15 residues. CDR3 DNA: TGTGCCACCAGCAGAGAAGCCAGGGGGAACTATGGCTACACCTTC. Its translation is CATSREARGNYGYTF.

V and J are TRBV12-3 or TRBV12-4 and TRBJ1-2, with D uncertain. The CDR3 extends over 14 amino acids. Trimming left V 4 bases short and J 0 bases short, with 9 bases between. The CDR3 is CASSYPDSNYGYTF. The CDR3 nucleotides read TGTGCCAGCAGTTATCCAGATTCTAACTATGGCTACACCTTC.

The genes are TRBV5-4 and TRBJ1-4; D unclear. The V end was cut by 0 bases, the J end by 6 bases, with 9 bases between. Germline V gives CDR1 SGHNT, CDR2 YYREEE (reference sequence). This CDR3 has 14 amino acids. CDR3 sequence (DNA): TGTGCCAGCAGCTTGGGGGTAGTGGATGAAAAACTGTTTTTT. This gives the protein CASSLGVVDEKLFF.

The CDR3 DNA follows: TGTGCCAGCAGTTACGGCGGCGGCAATCAGCCCCAGCATTTT. Translation: CASSYGGGNQPQHF. The chain uses TRBV6-5 and TRBJ1-5; D call uncertain. Germline CDR1 is MNHEY and CDR2 is SVGAGI. V gave up 2 bases and J gave up 2 bases, with 7 bases separating them. The CDR3 is 14 amino acids.

V usage is TRBV12-3 or TRBV12-4 and J usage is TRBJ1-6; D unclear. This CDR3 has 14 amino acids. Between the trimmed V and J ends, which lost 5 bases and 8 bases, there was a span of 13 bases. The CDR3 bases are TGTGCCAGCAGTGTGACGGGGAGAGATTCACCCCTCCACTTT. It translates to CASSVTGRDSPLHF.

V and J are TRBV5-4 and TRBJ1-6, with D perhaps matching TRBD1 (5 bases). CDR3 length equals 15 residues. Germline V gene sequence: CDR1 SGHNT, CDR2 YYREEE (reference sequence). V shed 1 base and J shed 8 bases, with 13 bases lying between them. CDR3 in amino acids: CASSLPGTEDSPLHF. The CDR3 DNA reads as TGTGCCAGCAGCTTGCCTGGGACGGAGGATTCACCCCTCCACTTT.

The chain has TRBV5-1 and TRBJ2-7, with D tentatively TRBD1 (6 bases). Between the trimmed V and J ends, which lost 0 bases and 3 bases, there was a span of 10 bases. The V gene's germline CDR1 is SGHRS and CDR2 YFSETQ. This CDR3 has 14 residues. CDR3 DNA: TGCGCCAGCAGCTTGGGGCCAGGGGACTACGAGCAGTACTTC. It translates to CASSLGPGDYEQYF.

In its sample, this clonotype was seen once. This sequence joins TRBV12-3 or TRBV12-4 and TRBJ2-5; D gene ambiguous. The CDR3 length is 12 residues. V was trimmed by 3 bases and J by 4 bases, leaving 6 bases between them. The CDR3, as DNA: TGTGCCAGCAGTTTCAGTCGAGAGACCCAGTACTTC. Translating gives CASSFSRETQYF.

The chain is built from TRBV6-6 and TRBJ1-3; D gene ambiguous. Trimming took 2 bases from V and 4 from J, leaving 6 bases between them. The CDR3 consists of 13 residues. In germline, CDR1 is MNHNY, CDR2 SVGAGI (reference sequence). CDR3 region: CASSYTGGNTIYF. The CDR3 coding sequence is TGTGCCAGCAGTTACACCGGCGGAAACACCATATATTTT.

V is TRBV20-1 and J is TRBJ1-2; 8 bases fit TRBD1. V trimming: 5 bases; J trimming: 4 bases; junction bases outside the gene matches: 9. CDR3 length: 14 residues. CDR1 DFQATT and CDR2 SNEGSKA come from the germline V gene (reference sequence). The CDR3 DNA sequence: TGCAGTGCTGCACATTCGACAGGGGTCTATGGCTACACCTTC. It is translated as CSAAHSTGVYGYTF.

This clonotype was seen just once. The chain combines TRBV20-1 with TRBJ1-5; D is unresolved. Germline loops: CDR1 DFQATT, CDR2 SNEGSKA (reference sequence). The CDR3 is made up of 15 amino acids. V dropped 0 bases and J dropped 4 bases, with 13 bases sitting between them. The CDR3, as DNA: TGCAGTGCTAGAGATCTCGAGGACGGTAATCAGCCCCAGCATTTT. Its translation: CSARDLEDGNQPQHF.